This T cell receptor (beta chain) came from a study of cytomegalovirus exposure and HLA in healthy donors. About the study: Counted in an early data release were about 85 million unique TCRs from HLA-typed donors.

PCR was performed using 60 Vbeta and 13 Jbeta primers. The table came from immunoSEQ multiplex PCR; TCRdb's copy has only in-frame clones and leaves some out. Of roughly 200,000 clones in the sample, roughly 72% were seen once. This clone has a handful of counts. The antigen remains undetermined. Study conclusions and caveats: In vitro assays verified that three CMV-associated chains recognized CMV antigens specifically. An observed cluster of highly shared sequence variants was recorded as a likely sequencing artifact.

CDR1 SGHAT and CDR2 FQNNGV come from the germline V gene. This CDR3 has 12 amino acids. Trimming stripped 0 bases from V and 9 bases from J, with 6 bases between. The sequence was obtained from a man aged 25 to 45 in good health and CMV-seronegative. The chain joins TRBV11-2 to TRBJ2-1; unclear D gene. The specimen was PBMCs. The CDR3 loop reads CASSLEWSEQFF. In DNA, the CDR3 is TGTGCCAGCAGCTTAGAGTGGAGTGAGCAGTTCTTC.